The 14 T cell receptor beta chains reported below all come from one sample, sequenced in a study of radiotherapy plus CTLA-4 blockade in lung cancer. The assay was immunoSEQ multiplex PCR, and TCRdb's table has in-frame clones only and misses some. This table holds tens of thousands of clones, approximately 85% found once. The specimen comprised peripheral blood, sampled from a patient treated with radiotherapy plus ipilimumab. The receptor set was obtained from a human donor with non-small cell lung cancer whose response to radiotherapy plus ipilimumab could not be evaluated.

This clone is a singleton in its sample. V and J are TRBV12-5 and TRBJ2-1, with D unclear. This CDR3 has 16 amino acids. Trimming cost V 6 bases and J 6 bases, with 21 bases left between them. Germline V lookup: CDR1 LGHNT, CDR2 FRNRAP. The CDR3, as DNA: TGTGCTAGTGGAGTCTATAACCCTAGGTATCCCAATGAGCAGTTCTTC. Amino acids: CASGVYNPRYPNEQFF.

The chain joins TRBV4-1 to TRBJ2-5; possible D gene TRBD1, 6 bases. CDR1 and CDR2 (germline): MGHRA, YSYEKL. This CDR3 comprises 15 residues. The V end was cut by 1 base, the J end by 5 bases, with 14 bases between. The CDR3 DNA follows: TGCGCCAGCAGCCAAGCCGACCAGGGGCGCGAGACCCAGTACTTC. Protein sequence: CASSQADQGRETQYF.

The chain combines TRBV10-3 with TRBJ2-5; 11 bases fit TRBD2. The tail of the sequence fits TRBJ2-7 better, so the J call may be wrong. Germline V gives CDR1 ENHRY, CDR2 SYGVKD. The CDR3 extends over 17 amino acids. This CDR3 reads CAISGGLAGVLSYEQYF. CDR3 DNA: TGTGCCATCAGTGGTGGACTAGCGGGTGTTCTCTCCTACGAGCAGTACTTC.

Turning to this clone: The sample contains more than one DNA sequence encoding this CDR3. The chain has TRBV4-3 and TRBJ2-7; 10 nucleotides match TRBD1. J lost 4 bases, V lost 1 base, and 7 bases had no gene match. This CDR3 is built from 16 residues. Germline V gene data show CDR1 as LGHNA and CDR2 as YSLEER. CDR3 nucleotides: TGCGCCAGCAGCCAAGTGGCGGGGACAGGGGCATACGAGCAGTACTTC. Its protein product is CASSQVAGTGAYEQYF.

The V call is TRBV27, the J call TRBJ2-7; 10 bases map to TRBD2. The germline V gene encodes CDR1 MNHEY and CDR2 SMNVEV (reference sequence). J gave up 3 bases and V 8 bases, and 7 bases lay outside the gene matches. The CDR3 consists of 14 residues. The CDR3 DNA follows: TGTGCCAGCCAACCGGGACTAGCGCGCTACGAGCAGTACTTC. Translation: CASQPGLARYEQYF.

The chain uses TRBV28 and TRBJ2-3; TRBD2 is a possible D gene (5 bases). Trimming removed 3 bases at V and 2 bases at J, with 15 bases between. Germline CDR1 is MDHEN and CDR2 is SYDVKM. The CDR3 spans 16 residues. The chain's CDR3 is CASSFSGRLLTDTQYF. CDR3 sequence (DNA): TGTGCCAGCAGTTTCAGCGGACGCCTACTCACAGATACGCAGTATTTT.

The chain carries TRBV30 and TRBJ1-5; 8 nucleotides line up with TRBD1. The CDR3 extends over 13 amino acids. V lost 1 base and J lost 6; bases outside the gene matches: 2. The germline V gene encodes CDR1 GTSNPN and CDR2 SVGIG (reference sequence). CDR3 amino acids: CAWSGTGTQPQHF. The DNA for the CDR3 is TGTGCCTGGAGTGGGACAGGGACTCAGCCCCAGCATTTT.

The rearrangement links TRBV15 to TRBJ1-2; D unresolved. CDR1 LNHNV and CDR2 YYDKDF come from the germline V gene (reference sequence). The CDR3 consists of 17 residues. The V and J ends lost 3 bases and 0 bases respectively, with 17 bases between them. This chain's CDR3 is CATSSGSQIWPNYGYTF. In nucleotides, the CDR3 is TGTGCCACCAGCAGCGGGTCGCAGATTTGGCCTAACTATGGCTACACCTTC.

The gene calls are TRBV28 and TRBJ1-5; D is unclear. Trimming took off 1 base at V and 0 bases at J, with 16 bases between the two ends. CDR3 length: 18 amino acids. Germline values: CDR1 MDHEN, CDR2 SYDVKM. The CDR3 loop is CASSLYPVGQSSNQPQHF. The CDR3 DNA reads TGTGCCAGCAGTTTATACCCCGTTGGGCAATCTAGCAATCAGCCCCAGCATTTT.

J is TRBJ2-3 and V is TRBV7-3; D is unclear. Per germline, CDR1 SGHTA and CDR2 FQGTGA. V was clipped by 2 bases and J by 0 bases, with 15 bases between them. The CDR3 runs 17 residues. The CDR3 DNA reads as TGTGCCAGCAGCTTATTGGGCCCATACGTTAGCACAGATACGCAGTATTTT. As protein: CASSLLGPYVSTDTQYF.

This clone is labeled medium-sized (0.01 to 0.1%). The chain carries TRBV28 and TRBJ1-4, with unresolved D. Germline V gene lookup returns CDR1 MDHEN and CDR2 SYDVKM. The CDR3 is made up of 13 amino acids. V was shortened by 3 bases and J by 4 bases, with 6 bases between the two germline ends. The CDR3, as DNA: TGTGCCAGCAGTTTGGCAGTTAATGAAAAACTGTTTTTT. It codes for CASSLAVNEKLFF.

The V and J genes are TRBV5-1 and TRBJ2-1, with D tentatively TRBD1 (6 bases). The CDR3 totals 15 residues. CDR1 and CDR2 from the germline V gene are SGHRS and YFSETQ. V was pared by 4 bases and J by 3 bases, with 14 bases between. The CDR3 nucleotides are TGCGCCAGCAGCCTGTCCGGACAGAGCTACAATGAGCAGTTCTTC. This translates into CASSLSGQSYNEQFF.

CDR3 loop: CASSLGQGNTIYF. In DNA form, the CDR3 reads TGTGCCAGCTCACTGGGACAGGGAAACACCATATATTTT. The gene calls are TRBV18 and TRBJ1-3; 7 bases fit TRBD1. The CDR3 totals 13 residues. J was trimmed by 4 bases and V by 4 bases; bases with no gene match: 1. The V gene's germline CDR1 is KGHSH and CDR2 LQKENI.

CDR3 sequence reads: CASSGGRGTQPQHF. The CDR3 nucleotides are TGTGCCAGCAGTGGGGGCAGGGGAACCCAGCCCCAGCATTTT. The rearrangement links TRBV2 to TRBJ1-5, with D perhaps matching TRBD1 (6 bases). Germline V CDR1 and CDR2: SNHLY, FYNNEI. The CDR3 covers 14 residues. V was clipped by 4 bases and J by 7 bases, with 14 bases between them.